The entry that follows covers one T cell receptor (beta chain) sequence. This clonotype was counted a single time. Its cognate antigen has yet to be identified. Base quality data are lacking; no much larger clone is found one base away. This entry belongs to a study of post-analysis software for immune sequencing data (dated by TCRdb to between 2014 and 2017). Regarding the research as a whole: The recorded disease courses included relapsing-remitting, secondary progressive and progressive-relapsing multiple sclerosis, and some patients had no subtype annotation. A subset of samples was prepared in parallel using single-end sample barcoding, then pooled and co-amplified after Illumina adapter ligation. The patient repertoires were set against 10 or so previously published healthy control repertoires from donors whose ages ranged from roughly 6 to 27 years. The investigation overall reported the following: When samples were clustered directly using the F measure, samples prepared in the same batch co-clustered strongly, which prompted a batch-effect correction. Significantly lower normalized Chao1 diversity was found in multiple sclerosis patients than in controls, suggesting substantial peripheral T-cell clonal expansion. The control group was slightly older than the multiple sclerosis patient group. Significantly higher frequencies in patients than in controls were found for several TRBV segments, including TRBV5-6, TRBV5-1 and TRBV20-1.

From the cysteine up to the phenylalanine, the CDR3 has a length of 14 residues. Just the 42-base CDR3 DNA is kept, in frame starting at base 1. V was cut back by 0 bases and J by 1 base, leaving a gap of 9 bases between them. CDR1 and CDR2, per the germline V gene (reference sequence), are DFQATT and SNEGSKA. The library relied on PCR. Sequencing took place on an Illumina HiSeq 2500. Unique molecular identifiers were incorporated into TCR beta cDNA libraries to reduce PCR and sequencing biases. Approximately 500,000 cDNA molecules were obtained per 1 to 10 million input T cells, so each molecule approximated one T cell. The same protocol used for the earlier healthy control dataset was applied to prepare and sequence the patient libraries. Samples belonging to the same batch were prepared together, multiplexed and sequenced on a shared HiSeq lane. The study's processing was this. Raw barcoded reads were processed with MIGEC, discarding single-read molecular identifier groups before consensus assembly and CDR3 extraction. VDJtools was used for post-analysis of the clonotype tables, and diversity was normalized by down-sampling every dataset to the size of the smallest sample. Repertoire overlap clustering matched CDR3 amino acid but not nucleotide sequences to correct batch-related cross-sample contamination. The public reads were reanalyzed by TCRdb: fastp trimming at Q25, MiXCR alignment, in-frame beta chains only. Rows are combined by CDR3 protein, so each entry shows the most common genes and DNA. TCRdb, not the authors, supplied the V and J calls. The sample contains 350,000 to 450,000 distinct CDR3 sequences, around a third of them found a single time. 10% to 15% of the sample comes from the top ten.

To demonstrate the VDJtools post-analysis software, the study profiled TCR beta repertoires from the peripheral blood of some 13 young patients with multiple sclerosis. The multiple sclerosis patients were children and adolescents ranging in age from about 6 to 17 years. Sequenced material: blood. Here the chain combines TRBV20-1 and TRBJ2-5, with the D gene not clear enough to name. This TCR was recovered from a girl aged 5 to 17 with multiple sclerosis. The CDR3 region has the sequence CSARETYIQETQYF. The bases read TGCAGTGCTAGAGAAACATACATCCAAGAGACCCAGTACTTC.